This T cell receptor beta chain was identified during a study of shared clonotypes between healthy human individuals. Study results and caveats: The diversity represented, both genetic and in exposure history, was limited by few donors. In this cohort, only blood was sampled, and tissue repertoires likely differ.

Execution of the assay was at deep level. Genomic DNA of each subset was evenly split across several immunoSEQ plates. The protocol was immunoSEQ multiplex PCR, while the TCRdb copy is restricted to in-frame clones and leaves out a portion. The sample includes 550,000 to 750,000 clones, 95% to 96% of them seen just once. Germline values: CDR1 SGHKS, CDR2 YYEKEE (reference sequence). The CDR3 extends over 14 amino acids. Trimming removed 1 base at V and 3 bases at J, with 11 bases between. Regarding this clone: What it recognizes is unknown.

Selected positively for CCR7 and CD45RO-negative, naive CD8 cells excluded terminally differentiated effector memory CD45RA+ cells. The clonotype was recovered from a woman in her 30s in good health. This chain joins TRBV5-5 and TRBJ2-7; the D gene is possibly TRBD2 (6 bases). The sequencing sample was made of naive CD8+ T cells sorted from blood. The CDR3 region is CASSLFVGGYEQYF. The CDR3 DNA reads TGTGCCAGCAGCTTGTTCGTGGGGGGCTACGAGCAGTACTTC.